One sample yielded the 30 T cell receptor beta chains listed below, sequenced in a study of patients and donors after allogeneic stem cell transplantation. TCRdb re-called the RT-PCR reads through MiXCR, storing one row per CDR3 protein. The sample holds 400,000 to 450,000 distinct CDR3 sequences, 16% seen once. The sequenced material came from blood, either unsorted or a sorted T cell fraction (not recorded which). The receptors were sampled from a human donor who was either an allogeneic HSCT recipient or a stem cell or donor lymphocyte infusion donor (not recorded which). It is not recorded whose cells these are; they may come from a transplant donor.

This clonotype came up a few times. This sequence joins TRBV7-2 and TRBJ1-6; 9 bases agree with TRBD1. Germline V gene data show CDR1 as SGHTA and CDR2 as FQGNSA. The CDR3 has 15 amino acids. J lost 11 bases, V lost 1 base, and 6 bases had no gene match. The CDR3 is CASSLGGTGSPPLHF. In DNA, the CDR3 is TGTGCCAGCAGCTTAGGGGGGACAGGGTCTCCACCCCTCCACTTT.

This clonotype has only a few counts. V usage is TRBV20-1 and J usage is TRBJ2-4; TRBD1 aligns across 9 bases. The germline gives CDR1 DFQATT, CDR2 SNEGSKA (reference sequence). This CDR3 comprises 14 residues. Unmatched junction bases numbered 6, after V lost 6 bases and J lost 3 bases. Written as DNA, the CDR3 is TGCAGTGCGGGGGGACAGGGCAGCAAAAACATTCAGTACTTC. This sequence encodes CSAGGQGSKNIQYF.

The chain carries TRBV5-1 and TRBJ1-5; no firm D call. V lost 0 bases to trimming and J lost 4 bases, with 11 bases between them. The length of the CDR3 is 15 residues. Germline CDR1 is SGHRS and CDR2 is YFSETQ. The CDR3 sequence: CASSLDGATNQPQHF. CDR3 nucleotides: TGCGCCAGCAGCTTGGATGGCGCCACTAATCAGCCCCAGCATTTT.

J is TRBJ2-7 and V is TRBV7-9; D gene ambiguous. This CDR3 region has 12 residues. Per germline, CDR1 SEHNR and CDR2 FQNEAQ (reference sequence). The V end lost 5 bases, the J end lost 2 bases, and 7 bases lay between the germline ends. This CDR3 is CASSHETYEQYF. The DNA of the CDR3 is TGTGCCAGCAGCCATGAAACCTACGAGCAGTACTTC.

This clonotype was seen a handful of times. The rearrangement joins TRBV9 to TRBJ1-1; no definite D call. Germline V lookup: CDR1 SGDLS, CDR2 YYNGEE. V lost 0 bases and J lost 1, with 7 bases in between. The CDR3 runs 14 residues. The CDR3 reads CASSVDSANTEAFF. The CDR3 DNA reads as TGTGCCAGCAGCGTAGATAGCGCGAACACTGAAGCTTTCTTT.

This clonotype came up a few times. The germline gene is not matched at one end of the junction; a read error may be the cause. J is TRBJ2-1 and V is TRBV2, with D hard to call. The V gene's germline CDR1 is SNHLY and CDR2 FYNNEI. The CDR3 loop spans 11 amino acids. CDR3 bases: TGTGCCAGCAGTGAGAGTTTGGCGGTGATCTTC. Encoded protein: CASSESLAVIF.

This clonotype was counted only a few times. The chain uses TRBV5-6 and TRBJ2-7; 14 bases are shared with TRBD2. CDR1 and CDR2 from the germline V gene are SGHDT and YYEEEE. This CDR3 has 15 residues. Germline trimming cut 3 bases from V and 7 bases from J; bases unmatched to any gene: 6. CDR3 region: CASSYGLAGGREQYF. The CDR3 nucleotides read TGTGCCAGCAGCTATGGACTAGCGGGGGGCCGGGAGCAGTACTTC. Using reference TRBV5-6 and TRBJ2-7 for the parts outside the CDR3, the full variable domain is DAGVTQSPTHLIKTRGQQVTLRCSPKSGHDTVSWYQQALGQGPQFIFQYYEEEERQRGNFPDRFSGHQFPNYSSELNVNALLLGDSALYLCASSYGLAGGREQYFGPGTRLTVT.

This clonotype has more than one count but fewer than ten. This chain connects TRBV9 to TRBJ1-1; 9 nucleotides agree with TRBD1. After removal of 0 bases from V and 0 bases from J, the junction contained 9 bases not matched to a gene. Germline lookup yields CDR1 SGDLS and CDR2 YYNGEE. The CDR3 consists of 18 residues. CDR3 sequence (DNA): TGTGCCAGCAGCGTAGATCGGGACAGGGAGAAGATGAACACTGAAGCTTTCTTT. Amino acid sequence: CASSVDRDREKMNTEAFF.

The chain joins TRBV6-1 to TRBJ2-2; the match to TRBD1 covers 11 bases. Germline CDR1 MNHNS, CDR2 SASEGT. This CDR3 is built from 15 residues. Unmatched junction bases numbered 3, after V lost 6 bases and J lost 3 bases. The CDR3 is CASRGTGGYTGELFF. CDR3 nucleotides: TGTGCCAGCAGGGGGACAGGGGGTTACACCGGGGAGCTGTTTTTT.

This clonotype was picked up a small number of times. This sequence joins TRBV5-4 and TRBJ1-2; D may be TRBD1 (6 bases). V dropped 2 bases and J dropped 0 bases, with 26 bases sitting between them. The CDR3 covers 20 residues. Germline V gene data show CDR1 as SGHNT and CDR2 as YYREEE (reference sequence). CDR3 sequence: CASSFRRGGGSIQANYGYTF. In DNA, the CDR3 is TGTGCCAGCAGCTTCCGAAGGGGAGGGGGAAGTATTCAAGCTAACTATGGCTACACCTTC. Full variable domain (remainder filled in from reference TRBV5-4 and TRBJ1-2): ETGVTQSPTHLIKTRGQQVTLRCSSQSGHNTVSWYQQALGQGPQFIFQYYREEENGRGNFPPRFSGLQFPNYSSELNVNALELDDSALYLCASSFRRGGGSIQANYGYTFGSGTRLTVV.

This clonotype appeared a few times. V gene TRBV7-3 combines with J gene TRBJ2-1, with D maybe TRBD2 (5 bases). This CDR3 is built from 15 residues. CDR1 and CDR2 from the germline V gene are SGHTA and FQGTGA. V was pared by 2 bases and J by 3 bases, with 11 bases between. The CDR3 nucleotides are TGTGCCAGCAGCTTAGCGAGCGGAGTCTACAATGAGCAGTTCTTC. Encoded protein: CASSLASGVYNEQFF. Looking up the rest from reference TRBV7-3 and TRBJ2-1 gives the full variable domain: GAGVSQTPSNKVTEKGKYVELRCDPISGHTALYWYRQSLGQGPEFLIYFQGTGAADDSGLPNDRFFAVRPEGSVSTLKIQRTERGDSAVYLCASSLASGVYNEQFFGPGTRLTVL.

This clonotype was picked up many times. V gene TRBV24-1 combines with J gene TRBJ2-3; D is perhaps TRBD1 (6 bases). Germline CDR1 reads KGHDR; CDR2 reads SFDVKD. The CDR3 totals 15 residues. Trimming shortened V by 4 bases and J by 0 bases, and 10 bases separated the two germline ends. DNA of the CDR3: TGTGCCACCAGTGACGGACAGACCAGCACAGATACGCAGTATTTT. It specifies CATSDGQTSTDTQYF.

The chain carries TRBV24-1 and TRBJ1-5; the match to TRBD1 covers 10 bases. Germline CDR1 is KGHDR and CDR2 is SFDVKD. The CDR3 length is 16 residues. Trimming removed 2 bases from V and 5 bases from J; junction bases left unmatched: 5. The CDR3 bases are TGTGCCACCAGTGATTCGACAGGGGGCTGGTATCAGCCCCAGCATTTT. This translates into CATSDSTGGWYQPQHF.

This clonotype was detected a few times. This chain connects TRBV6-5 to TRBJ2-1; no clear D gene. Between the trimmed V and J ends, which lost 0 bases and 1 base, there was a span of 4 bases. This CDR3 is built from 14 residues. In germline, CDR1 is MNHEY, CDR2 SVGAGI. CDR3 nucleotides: TGTGCCAGCAGTTACTCGAAATCCTACAATGAGCAGTTCTTC. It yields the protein CASSYSKSYNEQFF.

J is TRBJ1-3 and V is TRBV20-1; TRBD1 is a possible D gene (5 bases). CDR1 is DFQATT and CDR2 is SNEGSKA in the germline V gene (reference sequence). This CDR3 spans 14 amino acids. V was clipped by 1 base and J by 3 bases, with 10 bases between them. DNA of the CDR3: TGCAGTGCTAGAGGGGGCGGAGTTGGAAACACCATATATTTT. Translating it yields CSARGGGVGNTIYF.

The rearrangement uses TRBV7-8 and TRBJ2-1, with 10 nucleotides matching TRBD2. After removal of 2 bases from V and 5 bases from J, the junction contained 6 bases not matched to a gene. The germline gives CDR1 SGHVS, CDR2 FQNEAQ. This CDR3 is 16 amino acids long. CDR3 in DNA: TGTGCCAGCAGCTTACCACTAGCGGGGCAGAACAATGAGCAGTTCTTC. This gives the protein CASSLPLAGQNNEQFF.

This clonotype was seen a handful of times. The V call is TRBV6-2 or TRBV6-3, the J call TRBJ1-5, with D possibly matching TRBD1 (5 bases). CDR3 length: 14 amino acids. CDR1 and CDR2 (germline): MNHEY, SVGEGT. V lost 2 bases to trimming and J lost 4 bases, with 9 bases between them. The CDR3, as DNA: TGTGCCAGCAGTTACGGGGGGGGGAATCAGCCCCAGCATTTT. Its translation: CASSYGGGNQPQHF.

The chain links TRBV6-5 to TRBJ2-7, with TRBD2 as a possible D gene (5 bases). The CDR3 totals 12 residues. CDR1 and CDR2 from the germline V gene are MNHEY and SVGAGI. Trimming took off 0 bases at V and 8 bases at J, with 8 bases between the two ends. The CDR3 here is CASSYSGVKQYF. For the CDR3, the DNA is TGTGCCAGCAGTTACTCCGGGGTGAAGCAGTACTTC.

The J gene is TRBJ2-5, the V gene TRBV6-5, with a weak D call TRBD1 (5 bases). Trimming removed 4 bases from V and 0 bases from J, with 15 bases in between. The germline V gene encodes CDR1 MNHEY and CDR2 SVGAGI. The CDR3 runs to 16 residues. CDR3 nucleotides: TGTGCCAGCAGTTCCGGTATCTTAGGGGACCAAGAGACCCAGTACTTC. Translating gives CASSSGILGDQETQYF.

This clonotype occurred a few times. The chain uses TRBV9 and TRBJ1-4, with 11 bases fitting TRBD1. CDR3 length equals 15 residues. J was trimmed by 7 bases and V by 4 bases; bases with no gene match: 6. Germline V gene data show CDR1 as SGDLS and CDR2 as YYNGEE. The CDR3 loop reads CASSPRTGGGEKLFF. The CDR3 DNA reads TGTGCCAGCAGCCCTCGGACAGGGGGCGGTGAAAAACTGTTTTTT.

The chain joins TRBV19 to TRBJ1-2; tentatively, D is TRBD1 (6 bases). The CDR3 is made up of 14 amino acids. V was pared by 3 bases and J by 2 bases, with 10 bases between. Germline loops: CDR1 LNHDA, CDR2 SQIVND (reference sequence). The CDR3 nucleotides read TGTGCCAGTAGTATTGTGGGGGGCAACTATGGCTACACCTTC. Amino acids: CASSIVGGNYGYTF.

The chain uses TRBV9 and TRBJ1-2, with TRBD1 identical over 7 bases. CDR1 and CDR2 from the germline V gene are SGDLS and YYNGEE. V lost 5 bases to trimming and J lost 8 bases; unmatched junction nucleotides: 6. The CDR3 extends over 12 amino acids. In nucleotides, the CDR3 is TGTGCCAGCAGTCTACAGGGGACAGGCTACACCTTC. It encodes CASSLQGTGYTF. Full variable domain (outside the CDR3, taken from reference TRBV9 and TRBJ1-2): DSGVTQTPKHLITATGQRVTLRCSPRSGDLSVYWYQQSLDQGLQFLIQYYNGEERAKGNILERFSAQQFPDLHSELNLSSLELGDSALYFCASSLQGTGYTFGSGTRLTVV.

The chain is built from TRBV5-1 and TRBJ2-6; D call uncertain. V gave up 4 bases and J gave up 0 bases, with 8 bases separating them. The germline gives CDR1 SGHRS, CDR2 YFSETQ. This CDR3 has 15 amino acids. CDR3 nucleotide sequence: TGCGCCAGCAGCCCGAGAACCTCTGGGGCCAACGTCCTGACTTTC. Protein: CASSPRTSGANVLTF.

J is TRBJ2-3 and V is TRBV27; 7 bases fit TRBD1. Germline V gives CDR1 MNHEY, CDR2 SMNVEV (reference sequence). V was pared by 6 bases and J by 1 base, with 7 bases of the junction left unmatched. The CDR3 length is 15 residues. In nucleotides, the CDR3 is TGTGCCAGCAGACATACAGGGGTTGGCACAGATACGCAGTATTTT. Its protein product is CASRHTGVGTDTQYF.

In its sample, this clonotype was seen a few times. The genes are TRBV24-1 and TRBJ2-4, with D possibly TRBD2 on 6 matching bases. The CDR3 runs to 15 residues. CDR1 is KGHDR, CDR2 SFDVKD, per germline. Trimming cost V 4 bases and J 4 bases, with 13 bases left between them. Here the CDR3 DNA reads TGTGCCACCAGTGACCCCCGGGAGCCGAAAAACATTCAGTACTTC. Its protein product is CATSDPREPKNIQYF.

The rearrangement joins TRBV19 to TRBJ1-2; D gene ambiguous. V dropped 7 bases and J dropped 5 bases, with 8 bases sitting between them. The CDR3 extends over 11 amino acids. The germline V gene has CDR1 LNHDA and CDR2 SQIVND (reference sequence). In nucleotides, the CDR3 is TGTGCCAGTATGCAGATGTATGGCTACACCTTC. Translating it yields CASMQMYGYTF.

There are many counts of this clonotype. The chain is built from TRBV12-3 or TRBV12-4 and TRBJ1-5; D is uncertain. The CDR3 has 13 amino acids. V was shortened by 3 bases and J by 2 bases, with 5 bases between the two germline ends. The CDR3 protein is CASSFQGNQPQHF. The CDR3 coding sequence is TGTGCCAGCAGTTTCCAGGGCAATCAGCCCCAGCATTTT.

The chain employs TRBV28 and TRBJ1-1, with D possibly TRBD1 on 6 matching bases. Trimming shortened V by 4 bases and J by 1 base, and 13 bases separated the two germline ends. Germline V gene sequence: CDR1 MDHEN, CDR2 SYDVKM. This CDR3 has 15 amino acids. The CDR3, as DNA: TGTGCCAGCAGTTCCCTGACAGGTCGGAACACTGAAGCTTTCTTT. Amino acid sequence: CASSSLTGRNTEAFF.

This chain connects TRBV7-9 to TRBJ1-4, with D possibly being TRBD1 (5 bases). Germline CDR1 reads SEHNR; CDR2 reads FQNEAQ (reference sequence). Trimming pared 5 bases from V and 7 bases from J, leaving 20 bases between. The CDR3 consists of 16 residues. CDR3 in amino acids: CASSPRGWGDREKLFF. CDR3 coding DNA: TGTGCCAGCAGCCCCCGGGGGTGGGGAGATCGTGAAAAACTGTTTTTT.

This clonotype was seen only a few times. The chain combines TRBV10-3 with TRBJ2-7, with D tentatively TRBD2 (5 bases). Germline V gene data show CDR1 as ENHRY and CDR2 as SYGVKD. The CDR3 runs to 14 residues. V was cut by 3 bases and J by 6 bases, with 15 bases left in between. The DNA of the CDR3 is TGTGCCATCAGTGAACGGGGAACGGTAGGCGAGCAGTACTTC. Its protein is CAISERGTVGEQYF.